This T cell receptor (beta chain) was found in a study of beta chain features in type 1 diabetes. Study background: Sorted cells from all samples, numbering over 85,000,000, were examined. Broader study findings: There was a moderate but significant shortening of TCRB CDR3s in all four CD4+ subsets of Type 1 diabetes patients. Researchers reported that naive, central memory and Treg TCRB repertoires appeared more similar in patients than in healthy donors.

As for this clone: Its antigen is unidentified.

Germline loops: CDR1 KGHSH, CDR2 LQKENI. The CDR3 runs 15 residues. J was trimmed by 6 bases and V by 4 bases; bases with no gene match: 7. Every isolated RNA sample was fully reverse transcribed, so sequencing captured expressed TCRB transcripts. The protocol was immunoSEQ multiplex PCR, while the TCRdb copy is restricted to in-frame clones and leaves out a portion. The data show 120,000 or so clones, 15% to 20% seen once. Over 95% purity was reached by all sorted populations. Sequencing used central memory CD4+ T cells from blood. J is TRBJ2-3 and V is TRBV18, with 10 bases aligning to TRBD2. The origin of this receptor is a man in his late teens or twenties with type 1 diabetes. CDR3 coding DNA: TGTGCCAGCTCACGACCGGGACTAGCGTTGGATACGCAGTATTTT. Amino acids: CASSRPGLALDTQYF. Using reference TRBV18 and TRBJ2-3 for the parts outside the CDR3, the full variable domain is NAGVMQNPRHLVRRRGQEARLRCSPMKGHSHVYWYRQLPEEGLKFMVYLQKENIIDESGMPKERFSAEFPKEGPSILRIQQVVRGDSAAYFCASSRPGLALDTQYFGPGTRLTVL.